The source of this TCR beta chain is a study of T cells expressing NK-cell markers. A word on this clonotype: Antigen unknown.

The CDR3 extends over 15 amino acids. The V gene's germline CDR1 is SGHDT and CDR2 YYEEEE. Study-wide points: No clear determination of HCMV specificity was made for expanded NKG2C+ T cell clones.

TCRdb re-called the 5' RACE reads and shows each CDR3 protein once, DNA omitted. Recorded for this sample: about 410,000 distinct CDR3 sequences. J is TRBJ2-1 and V is TRBV5-6. Sequencing input: blood T cells: a sorted CD56 or NKG2C T cell subset, CD4+ or CD8+ T cells, or bulk PBMC T cells (not recorded which). The TCR sequence derives from a woman in her fifties or sixties in good health. CDR3 protein: CASSFMSGLPNEQFF.